Shown below are 2 T cell receptor beta chains from a single sample sequenced in a study of blood T cell repertoires in COVID-19. This table comes from immunoSEQ multiplex PCR, and its TCRdb copy is limited to in-frame clones, with some not included. The table shows 170,000 or so clones, with approximately 86% occurring only once. Source material: peripheral blood. These receptors were obtained from a middle-aged man with active or convalescent COVID-19.

This clone was seen a single time. This sequence joins TRBV18 and TRBJ2-1; TRBD2 is a possible D gene (6 bases). From germline, CDR1 is KGHSH and CDR2 LQKENI. This CDR3 spans 18 amino acids. V gave up 2 bases and J gave up 0 bases, with 17 bases separating them. The CDR3 reads CASSPTRELASSYNEQFF. Here the CDR3 DNA reads TGTGCCAGCTCACCAACCCGGGAGTTGGCCAGCTCCTACAATGAGCAGTTCTTC.

This clone was counted only a few times. The genes are TRBV28 and TRBJ1-2; possible D gene TRBD1, 6 bases. The length of the CDR3 is 17 residues. V was trimmed by 1 base and J by 1 base, leaving 16 bases between them. Germline CDR1 MDHEN, CDR2 SYDVKM. The CDR3 region has the DNA TGTGCCAGCAGTTTATTTACTGGGCAGGGGTATAACTATGGCTACACCTTC. It specifies CASSLFTGQGYNYGYTF.